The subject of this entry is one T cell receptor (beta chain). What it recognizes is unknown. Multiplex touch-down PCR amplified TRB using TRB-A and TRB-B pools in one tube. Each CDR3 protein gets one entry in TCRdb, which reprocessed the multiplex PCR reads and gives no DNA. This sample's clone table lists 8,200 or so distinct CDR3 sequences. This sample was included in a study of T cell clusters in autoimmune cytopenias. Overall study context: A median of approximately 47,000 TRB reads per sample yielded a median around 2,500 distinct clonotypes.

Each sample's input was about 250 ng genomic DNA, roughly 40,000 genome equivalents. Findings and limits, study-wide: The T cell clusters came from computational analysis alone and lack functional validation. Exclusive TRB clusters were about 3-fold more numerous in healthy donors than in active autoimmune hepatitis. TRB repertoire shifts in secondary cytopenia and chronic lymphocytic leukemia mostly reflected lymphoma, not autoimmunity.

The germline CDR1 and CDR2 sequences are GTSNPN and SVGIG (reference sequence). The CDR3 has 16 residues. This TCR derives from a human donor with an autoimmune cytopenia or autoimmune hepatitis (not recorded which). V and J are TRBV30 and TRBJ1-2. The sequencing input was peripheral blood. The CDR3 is CAWSVLFGEMDYGYTF.